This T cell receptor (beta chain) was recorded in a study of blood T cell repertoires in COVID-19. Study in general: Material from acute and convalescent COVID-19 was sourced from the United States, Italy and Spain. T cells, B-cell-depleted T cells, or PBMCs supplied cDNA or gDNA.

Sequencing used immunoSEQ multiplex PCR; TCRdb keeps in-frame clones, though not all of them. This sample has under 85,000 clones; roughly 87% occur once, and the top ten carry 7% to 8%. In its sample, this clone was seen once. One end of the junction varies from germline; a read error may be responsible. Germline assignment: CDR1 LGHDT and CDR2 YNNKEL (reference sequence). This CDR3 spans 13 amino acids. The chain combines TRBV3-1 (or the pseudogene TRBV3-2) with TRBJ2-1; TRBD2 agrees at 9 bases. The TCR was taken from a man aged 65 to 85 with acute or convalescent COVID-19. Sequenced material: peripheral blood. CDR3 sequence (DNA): TGTGCCAGCAGCCAAGCATTCTCTAGCGGGGCCGTCTTC. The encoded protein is CASSQAFSSGAVF.